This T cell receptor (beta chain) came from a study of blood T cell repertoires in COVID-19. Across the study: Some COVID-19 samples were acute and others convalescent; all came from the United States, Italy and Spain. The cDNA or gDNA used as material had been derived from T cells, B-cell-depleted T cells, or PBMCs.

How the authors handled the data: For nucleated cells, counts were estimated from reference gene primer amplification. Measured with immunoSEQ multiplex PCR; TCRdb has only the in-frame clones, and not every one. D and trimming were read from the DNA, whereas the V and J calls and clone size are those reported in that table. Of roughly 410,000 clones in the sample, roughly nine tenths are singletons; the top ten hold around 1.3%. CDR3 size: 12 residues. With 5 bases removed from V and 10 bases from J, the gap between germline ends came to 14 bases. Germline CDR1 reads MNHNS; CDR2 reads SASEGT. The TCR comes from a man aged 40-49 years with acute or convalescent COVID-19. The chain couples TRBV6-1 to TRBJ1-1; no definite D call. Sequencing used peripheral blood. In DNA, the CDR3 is TGTGCCAGCAGTTTCCGGGTCCTAGGAGCTTTCTTT. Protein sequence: CASSFRVLGAFF.